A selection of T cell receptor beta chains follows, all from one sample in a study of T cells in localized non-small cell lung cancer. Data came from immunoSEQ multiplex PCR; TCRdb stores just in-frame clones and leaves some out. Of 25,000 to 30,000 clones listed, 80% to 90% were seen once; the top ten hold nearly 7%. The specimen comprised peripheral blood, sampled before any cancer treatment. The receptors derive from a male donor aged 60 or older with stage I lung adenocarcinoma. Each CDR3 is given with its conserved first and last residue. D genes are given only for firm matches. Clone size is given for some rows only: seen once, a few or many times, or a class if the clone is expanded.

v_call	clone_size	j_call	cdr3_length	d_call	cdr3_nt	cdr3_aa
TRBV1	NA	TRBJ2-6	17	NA	TGCACCAGCAGCCATCATACTAGCGTCGTGGGGGCCAACGTCCTGACTTTC	CTSSHHTSVVGANVLTF
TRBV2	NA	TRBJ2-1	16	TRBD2	TGTGCCAGCAGTGAAAGACTAGCGGGGGCCTACAATGAGCAGTTCTTC	CASSERLAGAYNEQFF
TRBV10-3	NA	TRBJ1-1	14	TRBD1	TGTGCCATCAGTCCCGGGACAGGGAACACTGAAGCTTTCTTT	CAISPGTGNTEAFF
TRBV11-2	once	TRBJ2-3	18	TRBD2	TGTGCCAGCAGCTTAGATCGCACTAGCGGGGGGGGCACAGATACGCAGTATTTT	CASSLDRTSGGGTDTQYF
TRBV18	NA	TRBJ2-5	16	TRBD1	TGTGCCAGCTCAGCGTCCGGGACAGGGGAAAAAGAGACCCAGTACTTC	CASSASGTGEKETQYF
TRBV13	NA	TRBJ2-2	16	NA	TGTGCCAGCAGAATCGGGCAGGGCCTGAACACCGGGGAGCTGTTTTTT	CASRIGQGLNTGELFF
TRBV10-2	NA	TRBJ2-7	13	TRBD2	TGCGCCAGCAGTTTGGCGGGAGAAGGAGAGCAGTACTTC	CASSLAGEGEQYF
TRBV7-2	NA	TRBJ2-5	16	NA	TGTGCCAGCAGCTTTGGCCCGACTAGAAGGGGGGAGACCCAGTACTTC	CASSFGPTRRGETQYF
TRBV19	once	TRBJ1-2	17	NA	TGTGCCAGTACCCGACTCCGGGACGGCACCTCCCATACTGGCTACACCTTC	CASTRLRDGTSHTGYTF
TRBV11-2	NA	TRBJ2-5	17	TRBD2	TGTGCCAGCAGCTTAGGAATAGCGGGGGGTCTCCAAGAGACCCAGTACTTC	CASSLGIAGGLQETQYF
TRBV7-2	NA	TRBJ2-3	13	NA	TGTGCCAGCAACCCGGGGTTTAAAGATACGCAGTATTTT	CASNPGFKDTQYF
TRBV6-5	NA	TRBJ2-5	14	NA	TGCGCCAGCAGTTACGGCGGGGCACAAGAGACCCAGTACTTC	CASSYGGAQETQYF
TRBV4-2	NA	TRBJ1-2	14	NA	TGTGCCAGCAGCCAGGCGGACAGTTTCTATGGCTACACCTTC	CASSQADSFYGYTF
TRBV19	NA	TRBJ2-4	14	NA	TGTGCCAGTCGAGACCGGACAGATAAAAACATTCAGTACTTC	CASRDRTDKNIQYF
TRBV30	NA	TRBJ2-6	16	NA	TGTGCCTGGAGTGTACCAGAAAGCTCAGGGGCCAACGTCCTGACTTTC	CAWSVPESSGANVLTF
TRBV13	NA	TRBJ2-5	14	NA	TGTGCCAGCAGCTCCGAGGACGTACAAGAGACCCAGTACTTC	CASSSEDVQETQYF
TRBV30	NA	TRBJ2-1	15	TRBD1	TGTGCCTGGAGTGCGCAGCACGCAGGGGGCGGGAAGCAGTTCTTC	CAWSAQHAGGGKQFF
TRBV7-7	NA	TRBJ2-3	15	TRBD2	TGTGCCAGCAGCCCGAGCGGGGTAGGTCCGGATACGCAGTATTTT	CASSPSGVGPDTQYF
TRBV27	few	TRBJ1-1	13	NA	TGTGCCAGCAGTTTGGCGGGGGGCACTGAAGCTTTCTTT	CASSLAGGTEAFF
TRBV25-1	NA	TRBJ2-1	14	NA	TGTGCCAGCAGTGAATTGGACAGGAGGGCTGAGCAGTTCTTC	CASSELDRRAEQFF
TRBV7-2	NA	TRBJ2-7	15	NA	TGTGCCAGCAGCTTAGCCCCGGGGAGCTCCTACGAGCAGTACTTC	CASSLAPGSSYEQYF
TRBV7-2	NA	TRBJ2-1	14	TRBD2	TGTGCCACCAACCCGGGGGGTCTGGTCAATGAGCAGTTCTTC	CATNPGGLVNEQFF
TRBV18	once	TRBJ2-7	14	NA	TGTGCCAGCTCACCGACAGGGACTTCCTACGAGCAGTACTTC	CASSPTGTSYEQYF
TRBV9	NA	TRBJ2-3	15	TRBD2	TGTGCCAGCAGCATAGGACTAGCGGCCACAGATACGCAGTATTTT	CASSIGLAATDTQYF
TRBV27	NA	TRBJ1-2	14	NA	TGTGCCAGCAGTTTGACCTGGACGGACTATGGCTACACCTTC	CASSLTWTDYGYTF
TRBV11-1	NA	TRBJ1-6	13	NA	TGTGCCAGCAGCTTAGGGGCACGCTCACCCCTCCACTTT	CASSLGARSPLHF
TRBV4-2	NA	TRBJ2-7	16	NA	TGTGCCAGCAGCCAGGACACTACGCGGTTGTTCTACGAGCAGTACTTC	CASSQDTTRLFYEQYF
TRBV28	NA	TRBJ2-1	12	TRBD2	TGTGCCAGCAGTTTATTTACGGGGGGGCAGTTCTTC	CASSLFTGGQFF
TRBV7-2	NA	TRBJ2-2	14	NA	TGTGCCAGCAGCTTGGGACAGAACACCGGGGAGCTGTTTTTT	CASSLGQNTGELFF
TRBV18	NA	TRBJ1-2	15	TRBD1	TGTGCCAGCTCCCCGGGACAGGGGGCTGGTTATGGCTACACCTTC	CASSPGQGAGYGYTF
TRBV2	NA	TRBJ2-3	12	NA	TGTGCCAGCAGTGTTAGCACAGATACGCAGTATTTT	CASSVSTDTQYF
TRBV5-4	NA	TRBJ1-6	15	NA	TGTGCCAGCAGCGTCAACTCAGGGGAAGGTTCACCCCTCCACTTT	CASSVNSGEGSPLHF
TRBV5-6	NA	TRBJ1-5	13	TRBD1	TGTGCCAGCAGCGTCGGACAGGAAAAGCCCCAGCATTTT	CASSVGQEKPQHF
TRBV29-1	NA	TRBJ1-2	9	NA	TGCAGCGTCGACAATGGCTACACCTTC	CSVDNGYTF
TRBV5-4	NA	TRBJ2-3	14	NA	TGTGCCAGCAGCTTGGAGGAGGCCACAGATACGCAGTATTTT	CASSLEEATDTQYF
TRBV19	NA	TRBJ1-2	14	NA	TGTGCCAGTAAACCCGCCCCAGGGAACTATGGCTACACCTTC	CASKPAPGNYGYTF
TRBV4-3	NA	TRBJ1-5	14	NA	TGCGCCAGCAGCTTAGACAGATCCAATCAGCCCCAGCATTTT	CASSLDRSNQPQHF
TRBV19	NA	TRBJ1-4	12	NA	TGTGCCAGTAGTCAAGGGTCTGAAAAACTGTTTTTT	CASSQGSEKLFF
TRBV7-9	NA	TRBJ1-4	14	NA	TGTGCCAGCAGCTTAGGACAGATAAATGAAAAACTGTTTTTT	CASSLGQINEKLFF
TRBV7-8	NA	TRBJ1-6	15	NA	TGTGCCAGCAGCCCGGACAGCTCCTATAATTCACCCCTCCACTTT	CASSPDSSYNSPLHF
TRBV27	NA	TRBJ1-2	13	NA	TGTGCCAGCAGTTCGACAGCTAACTATGGCTACACCTTC	CASSSTANYGYTF
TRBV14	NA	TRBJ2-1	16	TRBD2	TGTGCCAGCAGTTTGCTAGCGGGGGTAAACTACAATGAGCAGTTCTTC	CASSLLAGVNYNEQFF
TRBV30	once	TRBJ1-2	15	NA	TGTGCCTGGAGTGTCCTCAGGGGCAACAGAAATGGCTACACCTTC	CAWSVLRGNRNGYTF
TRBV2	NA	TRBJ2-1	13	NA	TGTGCCAGCGGGGGGGCAGCGCCAAATGAGCAGTTCTTC	CASGGAAPNEQFF
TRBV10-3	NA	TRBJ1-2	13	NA	TGTGCCATCAGTGTAGGTACAGGGAGCGGCTACACCTTC	CAISVGTGSGYTF
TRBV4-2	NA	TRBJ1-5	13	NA	TGTGCCAGCAGCCAAGACGGGGTTCAGCCCCAGCATTTT	CASSQDGVQPQHF
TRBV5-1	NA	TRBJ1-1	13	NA	TGCGCCAGCGGAAACCAGGGATTCACTGAAGCTTTCTTT	CASGNQGFTEAFF
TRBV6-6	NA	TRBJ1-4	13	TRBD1	TGTGCCAGCAGTTACGACAGGGATGAAAAACTGTTTTTT	CASSYDRDEKLFF
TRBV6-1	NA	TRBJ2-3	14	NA	TGTGCCAGCAAGGAGGGGCCTAGCACAGATACGCAGTATTTT	CASKEGPSTDTQYF
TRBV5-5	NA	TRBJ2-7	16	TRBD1	TGTGCCAGCAGTTATGAAGGCGGGACAGGGGCCTACGAGCAGTACTTC	CASSYEGGTGAYEQYF
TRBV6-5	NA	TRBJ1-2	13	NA	TGTGCCAGCAGTCAGGACATCTTCTATGGCTACACCTTC	CASSQDIFYGYTF
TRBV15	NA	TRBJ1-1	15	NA	TGTGCCACCAGCAGAGCCATAGGGGCGCGCACTGAAGCTTTCTTT	CATSRAIGARTEAFF
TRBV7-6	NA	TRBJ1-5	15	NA	TGTGCCAGCAGCTTAGGAGTTGGGAGCAATCAGCCCCAGCATTTT	CASSLGVGSNQPQHF